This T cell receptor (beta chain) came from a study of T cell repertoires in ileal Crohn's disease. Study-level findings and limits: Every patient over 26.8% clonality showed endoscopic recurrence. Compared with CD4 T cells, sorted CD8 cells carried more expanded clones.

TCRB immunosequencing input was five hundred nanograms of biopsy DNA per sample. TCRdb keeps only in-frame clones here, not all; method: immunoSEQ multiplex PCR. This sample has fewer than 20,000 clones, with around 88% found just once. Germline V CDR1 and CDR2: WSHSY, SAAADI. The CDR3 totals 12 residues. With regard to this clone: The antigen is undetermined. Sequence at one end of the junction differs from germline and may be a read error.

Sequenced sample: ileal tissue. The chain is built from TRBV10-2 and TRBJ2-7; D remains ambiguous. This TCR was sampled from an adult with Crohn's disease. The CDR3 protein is CASTASSYEQYF. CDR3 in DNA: TGCGCAAGCACGGCTAGCTCCTACGAGCAGTACTTC.